This is a list of T cell receptor beta chains from one sample in a study of metastatic and nonmetastatic thyroid tumors. MiXCR was used by TCRdb to re-call the PCR reads. Found here are fewer than 40,000 clones, roughly a sixth of them singletons; the top ten hold 5.5% to 7%. Source material: blood. The receptors come from a male donor with papillary thyroid cancer or a benign thyroid nodule (not recorded which). Some clones in this sample may be carry-over from other donors' samples. Both conserved end residues are part of each CDR3. The D gene is left open where the match is weak. Not all rows give a size; the values are once, few, many and, for expanded clones, a class.

v_call	j_call	clone_size	d_call	cdr3_nt	cdr3_aa
TRBV5-1	TRBJ1-6	NA	NA	TGCGCCAGCAGCCCACAGACAGGAGACAATTCACCCCTCCACTTT	CASSPQTGDNSPLHF
TRBV7-6	TRBJ2-5	NA	NA	TGTGCCAGCAGCTTAGTAGCACAGGGTGTAGGAGAGACCCAGTACTTC	CASSLVAQGVGETQYF
TRBV11-2	TRBJ2-5	many	TRBD2	TGTGCCAGCAGGTTAGCGGGAGAAGAGACCCAGTACTTC	CASRLAGEETQYF
TRBV6-6	TRBJ2-6	NA	NA	TGTGCCAGCAGTTACTGGGACCTGGGGGGTGCTCGGTCCAACGTCCTGACTTTC	CASSYWDLGGARSNVLTF
TRBV5-1	TRBJ2-1	many	NA	TGCGCCAGCAGCTTGGGGGCCCTAGGGATCCCGAATGAGCAGTTCTTC	CASSLGALGIPNEQFF
TRBV6-1	TRBJ2-5	many	TRBD2	TGTGCCAGCAGTTCAACCCTTAGCGGGAGCGGGGAGACCCAGTACTTC	CASSSTLSGSGETQYF
TRBV7-2	TRBJ2-7	many	NA	TGTGCCAGCACCAAACGAACGGGTACCTACGAGCAGTACTTC	CASTKRTGTYEQYF
TRBV7-9	TRBJ1-4	many	NA	TGTGCCAGCAGCTTCGGAAATGAAAAACTGTTTTTT	CASSFGNEKLFF
TRBV5-1	TRBJ2-5	many	TRBD2	TGCGCCAGCAGCTTGGTAGCGGGGGTTTTAGAGACCCAGTACTTC	CASSLVAGVLETQYF
TRBV15	TRBJ1-2	many	NA	TGTGCCACCAGCAGAGATCGAACTGTGACTAACTATGGCTACACCTTC	CATSRDRTVTNYGYTF
TRBV25-1	TRBJ2-1	few	TRBD1	TGTGCCAGCAGTGAACGGTGTGGGGACAGGTCTCGCAATGAGCAGTTCTTC	CASSERCGDRSRNEQFF
TRBV12-3/TRBV12-4	TRBJ2-1	NA	NA	TGTGCCAGCAGCCACCAGCGAACCTCGGATGAGCAGTTCTTT	CASSHQRTSDEQFF
TRBV5-1	TRBJ2-5	NA	NA	TGCGCCCATTCCTCATTAGGGGGGCCCGATGGAGAAGAGACCCAGTACTTC	CAHSSLGGPDGEETQYF
TRBV11-3	TRBJ2-5	many	NA	TGTGCCAGCAGGAGCTGGGGTATGGAGACCCAGTACTTC	CASRSWGMETQYF
TRBV3-1	TRBJ2-2	many	NA	TGTGCCAGCAGCCAAGATCCCAGGTATGGGACCGGGGAGCTGTTTTTT	CASSQDPRYGTGELFF
TRBV2	TRBJ1-5	many	NA	TGTGCCAGCACTACGACCGGGGGGCCCCAGCATTTT	CASTTTGGPQHF
TRBV6-1	TRBJ2-5	medium-sized	NA	TGTGCCAGCAGTTTCGGATTTCAAGAGACCCAGTACTTC	CASSFGFQETQYF
TRBV6-5	TRBJ2-7	few	TRBD1	TGTGCCAGCCGTTCACGCTCCTCACCCGGGACAGGGGTCTACGAGCAGTACTTC	CASRSRSSPGTGVYEQYF
TRBV5-1	TRBJ2-5	many	TRBD2	TGCGCCAGCAGCTTCTCAACGGGAGGGCCAGGGGAGACCCAGTACTTC	CASSFSTGGPGETQYF
TRBV6-1	TRBJ1-3	NA	NA	TGTGCCAGCAGTCCAACGAGCTCTGGAAACACCATATATTTT	CASSPTSSGNTIYF
TRBV11-3	TRBJ2-5	many	TRBD2	TGTGCCAGCAGCGTTGGGACTATACAAGAGACCCAGTACTTC	CASSVGTIQETQYF
TRBV9	TRBJ1-5	many	NA	TGTGCCAGCAGCGTCGGAAGCAATCAGCCCCAGCATTTT	CASSVGSNQPQHF
TRBV27	TRBJ2-6	many	NA	TGTGCCAGCAGTCCCTTCCGGACTGGGGCCAACGTCCTGACTTTC	CASSPFRTGANVLTF
TRBV29-1	TRBJ2-1	many	NA	TGCAGCGTTGAAGACGGCGAGCAGTTCTTC	CSVEDGEQFF
TRBV6-2/TRBV6-3	TRBJ2-6	few	TRBD2	TGTGCCAGCACTCCTAGCGGCCTCTCTGGGGCCAACGTCCTTACTTTC	CASTPSGLSGANVLTF
TRBV6-5	TRBJ2-3	few	TRBD2	TGTGCCAGCAGTTACTCGATTAGCGGGGGGCTAGATACGCAGTATTTT	CASSYSISGGLDTQYF
TRBV9	TRBJ2-3	many	NA	TGTGCCAGCAGCGTAGCCGCCCCCTGGTGGGGGGCTTCAGATACGCAGTATTTT	CASSVAAPWWGASDTQYF
TRBV20-1	TRBJ2-1	NA	NA	TGCAGTGCTAGAGTGGGAGGTGGGGCATACAATGAGCAGTTCTTC	CSARVGGGAYNEQFF
TRBV18	TRBJ2-1	many	TRBD1	TGTGCCAGCTCACCAGACAGGGGAGGTTGGTCGGATGAGCAGTTCTTC	CASSPDRGGWSDEQFF
TRBV7-7	TRBJ2-5	many	NA	TGTGCCAGCAGCTTAGATCAAAGAGGATCAGAGACCCAGTACTTC	CASSLDQRGSETQYF
TRBV7-9	TRBJ1-2	many	NA	TGTGCCAGCAGCTTCGACTTAAGGGGAACGGGGGGCTACACCTTC	CASSFDLRGTGGYTF
TRBV7-9	TRBJ2-1	many	NA	TGTGCCAGCAGCCCTCCTCGCAGCAAGACATCTGAGCAGTTCTTC	CASSPPRSKTSEQFF
TRBV6-2/TRBV6-3	TRBJ2-3	few	NA	TGTGCCAGCGGTACAGGGCCCGATACGCATTATTTT	CASGTGPDTHYF
TRBV20-1	TRBJ1-5	many	NA	TGCAGTGCTGTCTTGAAGGTTGGCAATCAGCCCCAGCATTTT	CSAVLKVGNQPQHF
TRBV28	TRBJ1-2	NA	NA	TGTGCCAGCAGGTCCCAGACTGATGGCTACACCTTC	CASRSQTDGYTF
TRBV6-5	TRBJ1-2	NA	NA	TGTGCCATCAGGGAGGACTGCTACACCTTC	CAIREDCYTF
TRBV29-1	TRBJ2-3	many	TRBD1	TGCAGCGTTGACGGTGTACGGGACAGGGACACAGATACGCAGTATTTT	CSVDGVRDRDTDTQYF
TRBV7-3	TRBJ2-2	many	NA	TGTGCCAGCAGCTTAACGTTCGGCACCGGGGAGCTGTTTTTT	CASSLTFGTGELFF
TRBV20-1	TRBJ1-1	many	NA	TGCAGTGCTAGAGATGGTTCCCGGGGGGATCACACTGAAGCTTTCTTT	CSARDGSRGDHTEAFF
TRBV5-1	TRBJ2-3	many	NA	TGCGCCAGCAGCTTGGCCGTTGATACGCAGTATTTT	CASSLAVDTQYF
TRBV2	TRBJ2-1	many	TRBD1	TGTGCCAGCAGCGACCGGGACAGGTTCAATGAGCAGTTCTTC	CASSDRDRFNEQFF
TRBV9	TRBJ2-4	many	NA	TGTGCCAGCAGCGAAAACCCTGAGGGGACACTACTAGCCAAAAACATTCAGTACTTC	CASSENPEGTLLAKNIQYF
TRBV7-9	TRBJ2-3	many	TRBD2	TGTGCCAGCAGCAGAACTAGCGGGAGGGCGCGTATCACAGATACGCAGTATTTT	CASSRTSGRARITDTQYF
TRBV2	TRBJ2-1	many	NA	TGTGCCAGCAGTGAACCTTCCGGTAGCTCCTACAATGAGCAGTTCTTC	CASSEPSGSSYNEQFF
TRBV7-2	TRBJ1-3	NA	NA	TGTGCCAGCAGCCCGAACACCGGCCGGGGAAACACCATATATTTT	CASSPNTGRGNTIYF
TRBV6-1	TRBJ2-4	NA	NA	TGTGCCAGCACTACGGACGGACAAAACATTCAGTACTTC	CASTTDGQNIQYF
TRBV29-1	TRBJ2-2	few	TRBD1	TGCAGCGTTGGGGTCGCAGGGGGCGTCGTCACCGGGGAGCTGTTTTTT	CSVGVAGGVVTGELFF
TRBV28	TRBJ1-3	many	NA	TGTGCCAGCAGTTTACGCTACTCTGGAAACACCATATATTTT	CASSLRYSGNTIYF
TRBV4-1	TRBJ1-4	once	NA	TGCGCCAGCAGCCAAGCCCCTGGGGTTGGTCGTGAAAAACTGTTTTTT	CASSQAPGVGREKLFF
TRBV20-1	TRBJ2-7	few	TRBD2	TGCAGTGCTAGAGACAGACTAGCGGGCCCCCACGAGCAGTACTTC	CSARDRLAGPHEQYF
TRBV2	TRBJ2-3	many	TRBD2	TGTGCCAGCAGTCGCCAACTAGCGGGGGGCACAGATACGCAGTATTTT	CASSRQLAGGTDTQYF
TRBV5-1	TRBJ1-1	NA	TRBD1	TGCGCCAGCAGCTTGGGGGACAGGGTCGGAACTGAAGCTTTCTTT	CASSLGDRVGTEAFF
TRBV12-5	TRBJ2-7	NA	NA	TGTGCTAGTGGTATTAAAAACACTATCGTGAGGGTTTTAAACGAGCAGTACTTC	CASGIKNTIVRVLNEQYF
TRBV27	TRBJ2-3	NA	TRBD1	TGTGCCAGCAGTTTAGCGGACAGGACCACAGATACGCAGTATTTT	CASSLADRTTDTQYF
TRBV30	TRBJ2-1	many	NA	TGTGCCTGGAGTGTAGCGGAGTACAATGAGCAGTTCTTC	CAWSVAEYNEQFF